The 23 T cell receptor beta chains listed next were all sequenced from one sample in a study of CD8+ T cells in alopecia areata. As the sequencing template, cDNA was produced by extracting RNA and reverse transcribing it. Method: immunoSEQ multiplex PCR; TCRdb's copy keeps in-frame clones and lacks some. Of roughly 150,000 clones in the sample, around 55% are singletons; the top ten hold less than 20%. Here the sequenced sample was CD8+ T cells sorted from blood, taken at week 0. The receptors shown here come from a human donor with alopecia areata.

CDR3 in amino acids: CASSQNRQGAQYGYTF. The DNA of the CDR3 is TGCGCCAGCAGCCAAAACCGCCAGGGGGCCCAATATGGCTACACCTTC. The chain joins TRBV4-3 to TRBJ1-2; 8 positions match TRBD1. Trimming cost V 2 bases and J 5 bases; bases outside gene matches: 10. Germline lookup yields CDR1 LGHNA and CDR2 YSLEER. CDR3 size: 16 residues.

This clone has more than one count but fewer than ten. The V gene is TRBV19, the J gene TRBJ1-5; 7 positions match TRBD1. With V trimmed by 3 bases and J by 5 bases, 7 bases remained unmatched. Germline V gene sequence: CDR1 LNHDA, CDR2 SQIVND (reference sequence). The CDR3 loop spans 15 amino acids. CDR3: CASSILRDRDQPQHF. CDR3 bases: TGTGCCAGTAGTATCCTCCGGGACAGAGATCAGCCCCAGCATTTT.

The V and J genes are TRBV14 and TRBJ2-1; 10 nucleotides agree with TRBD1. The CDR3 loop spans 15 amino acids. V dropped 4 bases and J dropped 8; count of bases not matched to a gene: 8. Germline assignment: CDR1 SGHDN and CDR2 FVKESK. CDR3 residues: CASSPIRTGGDEQFF. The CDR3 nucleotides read TGTGCCAGCAGCCCCATCCGGACAGGGGGGGATGAGCAGTTCTTC.

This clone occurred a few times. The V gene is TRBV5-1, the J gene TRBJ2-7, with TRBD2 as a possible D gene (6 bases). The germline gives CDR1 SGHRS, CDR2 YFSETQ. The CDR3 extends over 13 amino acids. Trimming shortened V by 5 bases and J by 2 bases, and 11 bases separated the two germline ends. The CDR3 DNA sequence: TGCGCCAGCAGTCCGGGACTCACCTACGAGCAGTACTTC. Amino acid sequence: CASSPGLTYEQYF.

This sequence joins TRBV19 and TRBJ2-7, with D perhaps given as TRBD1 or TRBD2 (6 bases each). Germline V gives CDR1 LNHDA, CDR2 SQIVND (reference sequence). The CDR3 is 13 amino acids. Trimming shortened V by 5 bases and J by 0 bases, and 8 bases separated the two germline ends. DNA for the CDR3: TGTGCCAGTAGTGGGGGGCCCTCCTACGAGCAGTACTTC. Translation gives CASSGGPSYEQYF.

The CDR3 region is CASSLGQDYEQYF. The CDR3 region has the DNA TGTGCCAGCAGCTTAGGTCAGGACTACGAGCAGTACTTC. This chain connects TRBV7-9 to TRBJ2-7; no clear D. V was cut by 1 base and J by 3 bases, with 7 bases left in between. Germline V CDR1 and CDR2: SEHNR, FQNEAQ (reference sequence). There are 13 residues in the CDR3.

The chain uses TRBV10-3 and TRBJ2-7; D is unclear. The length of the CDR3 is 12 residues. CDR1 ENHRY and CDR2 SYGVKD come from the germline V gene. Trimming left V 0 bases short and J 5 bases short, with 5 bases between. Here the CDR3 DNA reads TGTGCCATCAGTGAGTCGATCAACGAGCAGTACTTC. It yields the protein CAISESINEQYF.

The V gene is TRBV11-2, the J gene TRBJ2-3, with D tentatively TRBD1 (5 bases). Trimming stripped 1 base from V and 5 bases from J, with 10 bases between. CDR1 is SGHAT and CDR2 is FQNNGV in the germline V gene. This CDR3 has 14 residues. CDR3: CASSLGGSRDTQYF. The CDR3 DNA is TGTGCCAGCAGCTTAGGGGGCTCGAGAGATACGCAGTATTTT.

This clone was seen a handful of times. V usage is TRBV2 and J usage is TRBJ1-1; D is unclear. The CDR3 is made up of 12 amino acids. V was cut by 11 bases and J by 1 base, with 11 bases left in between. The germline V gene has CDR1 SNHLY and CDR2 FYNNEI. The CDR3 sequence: CAVPEGNTEAFF. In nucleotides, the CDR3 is TGTGCCGTCCCAGAGGGGAACACTGAAGCTTTCTTT.

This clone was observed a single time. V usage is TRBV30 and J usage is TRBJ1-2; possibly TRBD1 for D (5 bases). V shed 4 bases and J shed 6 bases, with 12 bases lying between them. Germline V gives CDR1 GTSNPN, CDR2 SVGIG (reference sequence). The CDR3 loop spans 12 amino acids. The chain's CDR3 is CAWKQQEDGYTF. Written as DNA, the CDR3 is TGTGCCTGGAAGCAACAGGAGGATGGCTACACCTTC.

CDR3 loop: CASSLRLDRNNEQFF. The DNA for the CDR3 is TGTGCCAGCAGCCTCAGACTAGATCGAAACAATGAGCAGTTCTTC. The genes are TRBV13 and TRBJ2-1; D possibly corresponds to TRBD2 (6 bases). This CDR3 is built from 15 residues. The germline V gene has CDR1 PRHDT and CDR2 FYEKMQ (reference sequence). V lost 5 bases to trimming and J lost 5 bases, with 16 bases between them.

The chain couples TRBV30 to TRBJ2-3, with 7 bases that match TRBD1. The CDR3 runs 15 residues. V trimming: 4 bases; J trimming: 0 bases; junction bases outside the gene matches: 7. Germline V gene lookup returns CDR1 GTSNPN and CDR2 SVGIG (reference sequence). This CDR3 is CAWNEDRASTDTQYF. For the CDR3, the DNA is TGTGCCTGGAACGAAGACAGGGCTAGCACAGATACGCAGTATTTT. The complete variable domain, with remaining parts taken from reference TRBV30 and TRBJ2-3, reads SQTIHQWPATLVQPVGSPLSLECTVEGTSNPNLYWYRQAAGRGLQLLFYSVGIGQISSEVPQNLSASRPQDRQFILSSKKLLLSDSGFYLCAWNEDRASTDTQYFGPGTRLTVL.

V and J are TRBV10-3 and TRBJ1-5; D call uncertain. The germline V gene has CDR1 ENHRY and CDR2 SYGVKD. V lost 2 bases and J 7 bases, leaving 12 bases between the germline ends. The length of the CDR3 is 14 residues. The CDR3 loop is CAISEGRPRQPQHF. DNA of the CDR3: TGTGCCATCAGTGAGGGCAGGCCGAGGCAGCCCCAGCATTTT.

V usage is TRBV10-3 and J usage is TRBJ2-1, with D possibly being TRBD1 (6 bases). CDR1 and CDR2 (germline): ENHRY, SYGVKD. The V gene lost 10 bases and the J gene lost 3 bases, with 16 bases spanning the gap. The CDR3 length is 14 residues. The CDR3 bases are TGTGCCACGGAGGATACAGGGAACTACAATGAGCAGTTCTTC. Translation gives CATEDTGNYNEQFF.

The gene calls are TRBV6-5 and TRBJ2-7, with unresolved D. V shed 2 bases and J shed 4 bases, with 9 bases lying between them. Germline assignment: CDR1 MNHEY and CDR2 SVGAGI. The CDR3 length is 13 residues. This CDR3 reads CASSYGLGYEQYF. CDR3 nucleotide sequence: TGTGCCAGCAGTTACGGTTTGGGTTACGAGCAGTACTTC.

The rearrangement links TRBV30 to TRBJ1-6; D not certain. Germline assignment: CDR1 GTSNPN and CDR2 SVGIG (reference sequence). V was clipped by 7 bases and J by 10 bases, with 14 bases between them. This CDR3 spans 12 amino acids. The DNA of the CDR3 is TGTGCCTCTGATACCCTGGAATCACCCCTCCACTTT. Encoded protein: CASDTLESPLHF.

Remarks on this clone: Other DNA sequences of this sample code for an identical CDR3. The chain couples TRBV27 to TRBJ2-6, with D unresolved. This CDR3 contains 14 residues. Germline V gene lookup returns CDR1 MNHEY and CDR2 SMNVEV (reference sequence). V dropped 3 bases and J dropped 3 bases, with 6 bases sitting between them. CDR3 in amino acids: CASSLVGGANVLTF. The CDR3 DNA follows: TGTGCCAGCAGTTTGGTCGGTGGGGCCAACGTCCTGACTTTC.

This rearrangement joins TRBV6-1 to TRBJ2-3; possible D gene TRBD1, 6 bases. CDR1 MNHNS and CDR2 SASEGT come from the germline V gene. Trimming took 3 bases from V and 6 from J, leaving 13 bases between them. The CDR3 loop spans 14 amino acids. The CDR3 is CASSDNRERDTQYF. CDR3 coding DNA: TGTGCCAGCAGTGACAACAGGGAACGGGATACGCAGTATTTT.

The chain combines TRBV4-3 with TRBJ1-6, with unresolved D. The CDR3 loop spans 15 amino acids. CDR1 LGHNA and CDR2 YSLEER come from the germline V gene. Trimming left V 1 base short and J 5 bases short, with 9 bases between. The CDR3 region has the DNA TGCGCCAGCAGCCAAGCCTTGGGGAATAATTCACCCCTCCACTTT. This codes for CASSQALGNNSPLHF.

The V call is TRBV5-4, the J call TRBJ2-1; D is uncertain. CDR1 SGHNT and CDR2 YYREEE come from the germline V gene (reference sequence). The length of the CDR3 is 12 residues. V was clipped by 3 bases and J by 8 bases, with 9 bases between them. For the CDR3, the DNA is TGTGCCAGCAGCTCCGCAACGGATGAGCAGTTCTTC. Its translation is CASSSATDEQFF.

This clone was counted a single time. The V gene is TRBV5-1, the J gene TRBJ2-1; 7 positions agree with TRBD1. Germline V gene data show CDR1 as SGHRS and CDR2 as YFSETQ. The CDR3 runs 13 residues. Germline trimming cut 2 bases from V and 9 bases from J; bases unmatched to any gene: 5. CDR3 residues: CASSFRQGSEQFF. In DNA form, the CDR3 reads TGCGCCAGCAGCTTCCGACAGGGTTCTGAGCAGTTCTTC.

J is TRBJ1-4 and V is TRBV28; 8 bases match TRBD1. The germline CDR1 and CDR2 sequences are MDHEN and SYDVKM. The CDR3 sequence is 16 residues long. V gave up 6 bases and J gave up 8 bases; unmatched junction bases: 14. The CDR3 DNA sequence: TGTGCCAGCAGCCTACGTGGACAGGGATTATCGGAAAAACTGTTTTTT. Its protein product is CASSLRGQGLSEKLFF.

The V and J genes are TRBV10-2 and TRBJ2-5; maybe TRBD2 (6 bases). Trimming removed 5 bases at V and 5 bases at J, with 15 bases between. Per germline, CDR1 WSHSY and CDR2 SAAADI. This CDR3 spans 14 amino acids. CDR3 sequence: CASSLARGGETQYF. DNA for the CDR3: TGCGCCAGCAGTTTAGCGCGGGGCGGGGAGACCCAGTACTTC.